The T cell receptor beta chain under discussion was sequenced for a study of CD8 T cells in ankylosing spondylitis. For TCR beta, libraries came from quantitative 5'-RACE with molecular barcodes. One entry per CDR3 protein, called by TCRdb with MiXCR from the 5' RACE reads. The sample carries over 700,000 distinct CDR3 sequences, over 15% recorded once. The germline gives CDR1 MNHNS, CDR2 SASEGT. Trimming took off 5 bases at V and 0 bases at J, with 10 bases between the two ends. This CDR3 is 15 amino acids long. Study outcomes and limitations: The study identified a TCR beta motif of several highly homologous variants that appeared characteristic of ankylosing spondylitis blood. Matched synovial fluid from ankylosing spondylitis patients was reported to be enriched for disease-linked clones. Past research had described some motif variants in reactive arthritis synovial fluid and blood.

As to this clonotype: Its antigen is not identified.

The chain uses TRBV6-1 and TRBJ2-2; possible D gene TRBD1, 6 bases. This TCR derives from a male donor with ankylosing spondylitis. What was sequenced was blood, either unsorted or a sorted T cell fraction (not recorded which). CDR3 in amino acids: CASSPDSANTGELFF. DNA for the CDR3: TGTGCCAGCAGTCCGGACAGCGCGAACACCGGGGAGCTGTTTTTT.